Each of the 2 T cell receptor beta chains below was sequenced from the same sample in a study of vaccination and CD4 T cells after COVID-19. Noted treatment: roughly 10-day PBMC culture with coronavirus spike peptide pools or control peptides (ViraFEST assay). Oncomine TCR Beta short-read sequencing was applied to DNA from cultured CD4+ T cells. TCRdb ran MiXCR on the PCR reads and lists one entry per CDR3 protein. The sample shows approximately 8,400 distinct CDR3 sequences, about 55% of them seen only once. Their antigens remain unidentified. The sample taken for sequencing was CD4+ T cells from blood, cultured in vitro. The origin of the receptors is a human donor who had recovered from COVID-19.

DNA of the CDR3: TGTGCCAGCAGCCCCCCAGGGGGCCAAGAGACCCAGTACTTC. It specifies CASSPPGGQETQYF. This sequence joins TRBV5-4 and TRBJ2-5; 7 bases line up with TRBD1. Trimming at V came to 4 bases and at J to 1 base, leaving 4 bases not matched to a gene. From germline, CDR1 is SGHNT and CDR2 YYREEE (reference sequence). The CDR3 extends over 14 amino acids.

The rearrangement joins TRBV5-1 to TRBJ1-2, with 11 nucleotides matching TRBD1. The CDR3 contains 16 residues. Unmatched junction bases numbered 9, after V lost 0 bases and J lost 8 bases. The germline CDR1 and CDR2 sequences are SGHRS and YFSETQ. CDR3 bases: TGCGCCAGCAGCTTGGGGACAGGGGGCGCGATGAGGGGCTACACCTTC. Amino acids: CASSLGTGGAMRGYTF.